Below are 18 T cell receptor beta chains sequenced from a single sample in a study of blood T cell repertoires in COVID-19. Clones were read by immunoSEQ multiplex PCR, and TCRdb kept only the in-frame ones, dropping some. Here the sample spans tens of thousands of clones, roughly 86% being singletons. Sequencing was done on a sample of peripheral blood. Receptor source: a man aged 60 to 75 with active COVID-19.

The V and J genes are TRBV2 and TRBJ2-3; weak D call: TRBD2 (6 bases). The length of the CDR3 is 16 residues. V gave up 2 bases and J gave up 0 bases, with 12 bases separating them. Germline V CDR1 and CDR2: SNHLY, FYNNEI. Here the CDR3 reads CASSEWSSGSTDTQYF. The CDR3 region has the DNA TGTGCCAGCAGTGAATGGAGTAGCGGTAGCACAGATACGCAGTATTTT.

This sequence joins TRBV9 and TRBJ2-2; 11 bases line up with TRBD2. The germline V gene encodes CDR1 SGDLS and CDR2 YYNGEE. V dropped 4 bases and J dropped 8; count of bases not matched to a gene: 10. This CDR3 is built from 16 residues. The CDR3 DNA follows: TGTGCCAGCAGCCCCCTAGCGGGAGGAAGAGGAGGGGAGCTGTTTTTT. This gives the protein CASSPLAGGRGGELFF.

The V call is TRBV4-1, the J call TRBJ2-7, with 8 bases fitting TRBD2. This CDR3 has 16 amino acids. Germline V gives CDR1 MGHRA, CDR2 YSYEKL. J gave up 4 bases and V 1 base, and 9 bases lay outside the gene matches. The CDR3 loop is CASSQGGIAGKYEQYF. The CDR3 DNA follows: TGCGCCAGCAGCCAAGGAGGCATAGCGGGAAAATACGAGCAGTACTTC.

The chain is built from TRBV3-1 (or the pseudogene TRBV3-2) and TRBJ2-3; 15 nucleotides align to TRBD2. J gave up 0 bases and V 4 bases, and 2 bases lay outside the gene matches. Germline loops: CDR1 LGHDT, CDR2 YNNKEL (reference sequence). This CDR3 spans 17 amino acids. In DNA, the CDR3 is TGTGCCAGCAGCCTAGGGACTAGCGGGAGGAGCACAGATACGCAGTATTTT. Amino acids: CASSLGTSGRSTDTQYF.

This chain connects TRBV7-3 to TRBJ2-7; 7 bases line up with TRBD2. The CDR3 sequence is 14 residues long. With 5 bases clipped from V and 2 bases from J, the junction kept 6 bases outside the gene matches. Per germline, CDR1 SGHTA and CDR2 FQGTGA. The CDR3 sequence is CASSQGLGAYEQYF. The CDR3 region has the DNA TGTGCCAGCAGCCAAGGACTAGGGGCCTACGAGCAGTACTTC.

This clone has just a few counts. The V gene is TRBV5-5, the J gene TRBJ1-5; the D gene is possibly TRBD1 (6 bases). This CDR3 contains 16 residues. The V gene lost 1 base and the J gene lost 2 bases, with 13 bases spanning the gap. Germline values: CDR1 SGHKS, CDR2 YYEKEE (reference sequence). CDR3 nucleotide sequence: TGTGCCAGCAGCTTGACAGGGAACCTCGGCAATCAGCCCCAGCATTTT. Residues: CASSLTGNLGNQPQHF. Supplemented by reference TRBV5-5 and TRBJ1-5, the full variable domain reads DAGVTQSPTHLIKTRGQQVTLRCSPISGHKSVSWYQQVLGQGPQFIFQYYEKEERGRGNFPDRFSARQFPNYSSELNVNALLLGDSALYLCASSLTGNLGNQPQHFGDGTRLSIL.

V is TRBV10-3 and J is TRBJ2-1; 7 bases are a match to TRBD2. V lost 4 bases, J lost 7 bases, and 10 bases stayed unmatched. This CDR3 is 15 amino acids long. Germline CDR1 is ENHRY and CDR2 is SYGVKD. CDR3 loop: CAISASGNSGNEQFF. CDR3 in DNA: TGTGCCATCAGTGCGAGCGGGAACTCGGGGAATGAGCAGTTCTTC.

This clone was seen a few times. The CDR3 region has the DNA TGTGCCAGCAGCTTAGCGGGAGGGAAGGTCAATGAGCAGTTCTTC. It codes for CASSLAGGKVNEQFF. The J gene is TRBJ2-1, the V gene TRBV7-3; 9 bases fit TRBD2. This CDR3 is 15 amino acids long. After removal of 2 bases from V and 6 bases from J, the junction contained 5 bases not matched to a gene. Germline V gives CDR1 SGHTA, CDR2 FQGTGA. The entire variable domain, with the rest obtained from reference TRBV7-3 and TRBJ2-1, is as follows: GAGVSQTPSNKVTEKGKYVELRCDPISGHTALYWYRQSLGQGPEFLIYFQGTGAADDSGLPNDRFFAVRPEGSVSTLKIQRTERGDSAVYLCASSLAGGKVNEQFFGPGTRLTVL.

The chain joins TRBV5-1 to TRBJ2-3, with D perhaps matching TRBD1 (5 bases). The CDR3 has 14 amino acids. The germline gives CDR1 SGHRS, CDR2 YFSETQ. V was cut by 0 bases and J by 8 bases, with 13 bases left in between. CDR3 DNA sequence: TGCGCCAGCAGCTTGGGCCAGGCCCAGGGTACGCAGTATTTT. Translated: CASSLGQAQGTQYF.

This clone showed up just once. The V call is TRBV11-3, the J call TRBJ2-3, with 7 bases aligning to TRBD2. CDR1 is SGHNT and CDR2 is YENEEA in the germline V gene. After removal of 5 bases from V and 1 base from J, the junction contained 9 bases not matched to a gene. CDR3 length: 16 amino acids. CDR3 loop: CASSRGRVRGTDTQYF. For the CDR3, the DNA is TGTGCCAGCAGCCGGGGGAGGGTAAGGGGCACAGATACGCAGTATTTT.

In this sample, this clone turned up a few times. The chain combines TRBV18 with TRBJ1-5; possibly TRBD1 for D (5 bases). V dropped 3 bases and J dropped 7 bases, with 10 bases sitting between them. The germline CDR1 and CDR2 sequences are KGHSH and LQKENI. CDR3 length equals 13 residues. DNA for the CDR3: TGTGCCAGCTCACCGGGGGGAGGGCAGCCCCAGCATTTT. This sequence encodes CASSPGGGQPQHF.

The genes are TRBV6-5 and TRBJ2-7; 11 positions agree with TRBD2. The trim removed 5 bases at V and 3 bases at J, leaving 3 bases unmatched. Per the germline V gene, CDR1 is MNHEY and CDR2 is SVGAGI. CDR3 length: 14 residues. The CDR3 is CASSLLAGGYEQYF. CDR3 DNA: TGTGCCAGCAGTCTCCTAGCGGGAGGCTACGAGCAGTACTTC.

The V and J genes are TRBV30 and TRBJ1-2; D is undetermined. Germline CDR1 reads GTSNPN; CDR2 reads SVGIG (reference sequence). The CDR3 is made up of 13 amino acids. V dropped 0 bases and J dropped 2 bases, with 7 bases sitting between them. CDR3 nucleotides: TGTGCCTGGAGTGTGATGGCAAACTATGGCTACACCTTC. This encodes CAWSVMANYGYTF. Full variable domain (missing parts from reference TRBV30 and TRBJ1-2): SQTIHQWPATLVQPVGSPLSLECTVEGTSNPNLYWYRQAAGRGLQLLFYSVGIGQISSEVPQNLSASRPQDRQFILSSKKLLLSDSGFYLCAWSVMANYGYTFGSGTRLTVV.

The V and J genes are TRBV2 and TRBJ2-5; D possibly corresponds to TRBD1 (5 bases). This CDR3 has 13 residues. V was trimmed by 3 bases and J by 7 bases, leaving 12 bases between them. The germline gives CDR1 SNHLY, CDR2 FYNNEI. CDR3 protein: CASSEVGPGTQYF. The CDR3 nucleotides are TGTGCCAGCAGTGAGGTGGGGCCGGGGACCCAGTACTTC. The variable domain in full, completed from reference TRBV2 and TRBJ2-5, reads EPEVTQTPSHQVTQMGQEVILRCVPISNHLYFYWYRQILGQKVEFLVSFYNNEISEKSEIFDDQFSVERPDGSNFTLKIRSTKLEDSAMYFCASSEVGPGTQYFGPGTRLLVL.

V usage is TRBV29-1 and J usage is TRBJ2-5; a weak D match, TRBD1 (5 bases). This CDR3 has 16 residues. Germline CDR1 and CDR2: SQVTM and ANQGSEA. V lost 3 bases to trimming and J lost 1 base, with 18 bases between them. CDR3: CSVDMTPRDFQETQYF. The CDR3, as DNA: TGCAGCGTTGATATGACCCCCAGGGATTTCCAAGAGACCCAGTACTTC.

The chain has TRBV27 and TRBJ2-1, with 15 bases aligning to TRBD2. This CDR3 region has 18 residues. The V segment lost 6 bases and the J segment 0 bases; nucleotides outside the gene matches: 6. Germline CDR1 MNHEY, CDR2 SMNVEV (reference sequence). CDR3 sequence: CASSFRTSGRASYNEQFF. In nucleotides, the CDR3 is TGTGCCAGCAGCTTCCGGACTAGCGGGAGGGCCTCCTACAATGAGCAGTTCTTC.

This clone was counted a few times. V is TRBV27 and J is TRBJ2-7; 9 nucleotides match TRBD1. Germline V gene data show CDR1 as MNHEY and CDR2 as SMNVEV (reference sequence). Losses at the gene ends were 5 bases for V and 2 bases for J; bases not matched to a gene: 10. The CDR3 has 16 residues. The CDR3 spells CASSRSGTGLPYEQYF. The CDR3 DNA reads TGTGCCAGCAGTCGATCCGGGACAGGGCTTCCCTACGAGCAGTACTTC.

In the case of this clone: Additional DNA sequences in this sample encode the identical CDR3. J is TRBJ1-5 and V is TRBV19; no reliable D call. V was trimmed by 10 bases and J by 4 bases, leaving 14 bases between them. Germline V gives CDR1 LNHDA, CDR2 SQIVND (reference sequence). CDR3 size: 13 residues. CDR3 sequence: CATSDRHNQPQHF. Here the CDR3 DNA reads TGTGCCACCTCGGATAGACATAATCAGCCCCAGCATTTT. The whole variable domain, remainder taken from reference TRBV19 and TRBJ1-5, is DGGITQSPKYLFRKEGQNVTLSCEQNLNHDAMYWYRQDPGQGLRLIYYSQIVNDFQKGDIAEGYSVSREKKESFPLTVTSAQKNPTAFYLCATSDRHNQPQHFGDGTRLSIL.